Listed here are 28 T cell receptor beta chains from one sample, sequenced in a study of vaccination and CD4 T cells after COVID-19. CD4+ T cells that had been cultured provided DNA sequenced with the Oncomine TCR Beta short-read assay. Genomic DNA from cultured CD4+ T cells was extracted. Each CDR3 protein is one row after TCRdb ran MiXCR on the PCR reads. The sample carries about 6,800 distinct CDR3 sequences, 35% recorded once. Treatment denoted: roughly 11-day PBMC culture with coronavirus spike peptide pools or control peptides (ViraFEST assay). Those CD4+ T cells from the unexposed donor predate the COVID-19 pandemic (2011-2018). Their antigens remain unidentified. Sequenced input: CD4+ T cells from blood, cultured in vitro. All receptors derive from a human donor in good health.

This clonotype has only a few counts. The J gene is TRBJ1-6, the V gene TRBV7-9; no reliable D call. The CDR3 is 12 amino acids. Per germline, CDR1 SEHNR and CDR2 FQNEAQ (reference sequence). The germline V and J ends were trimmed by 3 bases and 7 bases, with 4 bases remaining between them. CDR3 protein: CASSFWNSPLHF. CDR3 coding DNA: TGTGCCAGCAGCTTCTGGAATTCACCCCTCCACTTT.

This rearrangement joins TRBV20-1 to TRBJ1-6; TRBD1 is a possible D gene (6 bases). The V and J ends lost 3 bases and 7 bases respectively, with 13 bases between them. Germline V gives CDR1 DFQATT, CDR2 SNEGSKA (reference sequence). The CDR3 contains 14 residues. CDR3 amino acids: CSASQGRRNSPLHF. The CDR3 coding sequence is TGCAGTGCTAGCCAGGGGAGACGGAATTCACCCCTCCACTTT.

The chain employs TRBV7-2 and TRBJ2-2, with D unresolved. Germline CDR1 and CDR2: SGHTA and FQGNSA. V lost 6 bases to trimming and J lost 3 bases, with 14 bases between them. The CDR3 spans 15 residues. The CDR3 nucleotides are TGTGCCAGCAGTCCGAAGCCCGTCGACACCGGGGAGCTGTTTTTT. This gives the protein CASSPKPVDTGELFF.

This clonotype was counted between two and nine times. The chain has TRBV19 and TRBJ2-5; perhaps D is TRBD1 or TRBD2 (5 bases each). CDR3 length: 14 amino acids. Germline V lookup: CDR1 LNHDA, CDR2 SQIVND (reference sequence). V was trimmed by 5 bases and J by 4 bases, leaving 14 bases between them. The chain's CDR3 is CASSPRPGRETQYF. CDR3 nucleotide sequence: TGTGCCAGTAGTCCTCGCCCAGGGAGAGAGACCCAGTACTTC.

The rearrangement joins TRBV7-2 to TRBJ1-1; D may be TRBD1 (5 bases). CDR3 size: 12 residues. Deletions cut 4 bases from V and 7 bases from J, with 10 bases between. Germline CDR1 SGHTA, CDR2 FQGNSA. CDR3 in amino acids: CASSSTDLEAFF. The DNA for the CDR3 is TGTGCCAGCAGCTCGACAGACCTTGAAGCTTTCTTT.

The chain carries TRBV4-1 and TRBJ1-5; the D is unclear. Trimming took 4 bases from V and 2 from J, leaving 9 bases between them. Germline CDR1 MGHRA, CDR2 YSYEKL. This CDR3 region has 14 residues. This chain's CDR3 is CASSLQWGNQPQHF. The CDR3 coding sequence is TGCGCCAGCAGCCTTCAGTGGGGCAATCAGCCCCAGCATTTT.

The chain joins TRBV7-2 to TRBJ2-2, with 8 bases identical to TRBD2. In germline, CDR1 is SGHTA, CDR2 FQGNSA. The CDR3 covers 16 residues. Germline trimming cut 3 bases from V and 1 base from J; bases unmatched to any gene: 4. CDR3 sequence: CASSFSSGGNTGELFF. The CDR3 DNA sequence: TGTGCCAGCAGCTTCTCCAGCGGGGGGAACACCGGGGAGCTGTTTTTT.

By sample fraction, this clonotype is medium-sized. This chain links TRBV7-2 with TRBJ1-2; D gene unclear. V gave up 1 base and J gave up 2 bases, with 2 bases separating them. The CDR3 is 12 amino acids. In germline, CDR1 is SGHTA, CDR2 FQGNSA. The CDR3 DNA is TGTGCCAGCAGCTTAGTGAACTATGGCTACACCTTC. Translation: CASSLVNYGYTF.

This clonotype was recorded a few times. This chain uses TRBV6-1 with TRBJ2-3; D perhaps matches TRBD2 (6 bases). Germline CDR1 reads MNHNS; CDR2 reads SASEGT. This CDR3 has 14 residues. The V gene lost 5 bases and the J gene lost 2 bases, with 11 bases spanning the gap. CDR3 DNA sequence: TGTGCCAGCAGTCGCGGGACTCTCACAGATACGCAGTATTTT. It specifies CASSRGTLTDTQYF.

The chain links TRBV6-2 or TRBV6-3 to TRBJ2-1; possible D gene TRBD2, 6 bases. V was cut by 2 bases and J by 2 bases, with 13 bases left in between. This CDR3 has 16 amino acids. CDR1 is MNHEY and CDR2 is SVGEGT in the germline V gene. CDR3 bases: TGTGCCAGCAGTTACGTAGCGGAGCCTCCCTACAATGAGCAGTTCTTC. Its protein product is CASSYVAEPPYNEQFF.

In nucleotides, the CDR3 is TGTGCCAGCACTTTGGGAGGGGGGATAGGCTATGGCTACACCTTC. It is translated as CASTLGGGIGYGYTF. V is TRBV2 and J is TRBJ1-2; the D gene is possibly TRBD1 (6 bases). V shed 7 bases and J shed 4 bases, with 19 bases lying between them. CDR1 and CDR2 (germline): SNHLY, FYNNEI. The CDR3 length is 15 residues.

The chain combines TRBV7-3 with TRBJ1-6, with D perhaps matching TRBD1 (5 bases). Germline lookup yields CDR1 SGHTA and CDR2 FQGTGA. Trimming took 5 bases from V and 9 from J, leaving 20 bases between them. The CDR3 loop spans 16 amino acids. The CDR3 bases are TGTGCCAGCAGCCCTGGGGGGATTGGAGGGCTTTCACCCCTCCACTTT. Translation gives CASSPGGIGGLSPLHF.

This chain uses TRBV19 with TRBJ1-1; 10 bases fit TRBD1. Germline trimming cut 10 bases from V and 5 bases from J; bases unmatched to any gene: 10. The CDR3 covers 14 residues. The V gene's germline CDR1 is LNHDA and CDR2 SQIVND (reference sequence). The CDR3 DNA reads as TGTGCCACCTCCGTTAGACAGGGGGCAACTGAAGCTTTCTTT. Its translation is CATSVRQGATEAFF.

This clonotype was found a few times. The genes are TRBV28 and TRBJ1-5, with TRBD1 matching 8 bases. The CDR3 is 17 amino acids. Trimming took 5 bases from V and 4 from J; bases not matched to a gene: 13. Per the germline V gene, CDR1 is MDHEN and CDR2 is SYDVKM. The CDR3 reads CASSANGVGQGNQPQHF. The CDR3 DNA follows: TGTGCCAGCAGTGCGAACGGGGTAGGACAGGGAAATCAGCCCCAGCATTTT.

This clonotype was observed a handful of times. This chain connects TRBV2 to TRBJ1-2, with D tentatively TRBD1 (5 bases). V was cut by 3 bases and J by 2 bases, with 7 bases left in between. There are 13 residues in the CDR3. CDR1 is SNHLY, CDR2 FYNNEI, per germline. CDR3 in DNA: TGTGCCAGCAGTGACGGGGGGAACTATGGCTACACCTTC. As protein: CASSDGGNYGYTF.

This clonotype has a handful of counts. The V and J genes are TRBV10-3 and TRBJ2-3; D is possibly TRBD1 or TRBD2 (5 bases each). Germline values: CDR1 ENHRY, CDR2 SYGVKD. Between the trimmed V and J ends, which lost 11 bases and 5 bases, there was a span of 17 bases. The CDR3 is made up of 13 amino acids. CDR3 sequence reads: CAASRDHGDTQYF. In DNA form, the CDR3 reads TGTGCCGCCAGCCGGGACCATGGAGATACGCAGTATTTT.

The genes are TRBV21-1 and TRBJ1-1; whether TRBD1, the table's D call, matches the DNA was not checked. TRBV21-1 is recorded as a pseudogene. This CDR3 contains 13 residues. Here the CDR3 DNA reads TGTGCCAGGTTTGGACAGTTGAACACTGAAGCTTTCTTT. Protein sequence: CARFGQLNTEAFF.

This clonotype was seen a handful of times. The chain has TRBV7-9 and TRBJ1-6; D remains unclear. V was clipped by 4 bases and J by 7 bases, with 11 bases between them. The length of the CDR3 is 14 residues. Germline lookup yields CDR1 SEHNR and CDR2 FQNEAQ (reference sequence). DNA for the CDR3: TGTGCCAGCAGCTCCGGGTGGGAAAATTCACCCCTCCACTTT. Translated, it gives CASSSGWENSPLHF.

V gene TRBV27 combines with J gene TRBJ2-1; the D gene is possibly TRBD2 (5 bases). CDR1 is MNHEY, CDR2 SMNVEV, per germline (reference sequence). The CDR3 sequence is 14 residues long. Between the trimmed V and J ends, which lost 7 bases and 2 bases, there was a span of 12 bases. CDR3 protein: CASNPRGPYNEQFF. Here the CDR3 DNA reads TGTGCCAGCAACCCGCGAGGGCCCTACAATGAGCAGTTCTTC.

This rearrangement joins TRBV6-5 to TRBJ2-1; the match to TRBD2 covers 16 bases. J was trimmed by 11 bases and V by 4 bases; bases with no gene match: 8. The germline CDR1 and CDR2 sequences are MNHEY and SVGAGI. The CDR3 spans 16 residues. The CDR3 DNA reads TGTGCCAGCAGTTCCCCGGGACTAGCGGGAGGGACAAAGCAGTTCTTC. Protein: CASSSPGLAGGTKQFF.

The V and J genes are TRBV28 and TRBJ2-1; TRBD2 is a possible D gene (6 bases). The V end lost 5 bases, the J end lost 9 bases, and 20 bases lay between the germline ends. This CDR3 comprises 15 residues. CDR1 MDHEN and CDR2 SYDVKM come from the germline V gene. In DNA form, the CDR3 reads TGTGCCAGCAGTCTATCCCGGGCGGGGCCGGGTGAGCAGTTCTTC. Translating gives CASSLSRAGPGEQFF. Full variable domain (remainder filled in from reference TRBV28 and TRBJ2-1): DVKVTQSSRYLVKRTGEKVFLECVQDMDHENMFWYRQDPGLGLRLIYFSYDVKMKEKGDIPEGYSVSREKKERFSLILESASTNQTSMYLCASSLSRAGPGEQFFGPGTRLTVL.

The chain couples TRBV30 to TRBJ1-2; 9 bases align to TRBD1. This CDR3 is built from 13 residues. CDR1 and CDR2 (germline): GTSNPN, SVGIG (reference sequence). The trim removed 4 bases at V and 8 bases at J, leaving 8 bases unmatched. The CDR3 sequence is CAWTTGTGQGYTF. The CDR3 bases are TGTGCCTGGACTACCGGGACAGGGCAAGGCTACACCTTC.

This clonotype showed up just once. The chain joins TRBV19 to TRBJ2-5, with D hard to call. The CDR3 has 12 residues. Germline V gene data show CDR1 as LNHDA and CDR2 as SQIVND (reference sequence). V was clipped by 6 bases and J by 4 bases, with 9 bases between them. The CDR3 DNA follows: TGTGCCAGTAGACAGTCGGGAGAGACCCAGTACTTC. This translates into CASRQSGETQYF.

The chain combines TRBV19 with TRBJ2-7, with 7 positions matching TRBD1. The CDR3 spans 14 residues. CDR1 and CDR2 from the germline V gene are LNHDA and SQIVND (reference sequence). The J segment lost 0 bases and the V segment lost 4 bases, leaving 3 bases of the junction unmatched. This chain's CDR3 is CASSRQGRSYEQYF. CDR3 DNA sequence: TGTGCCAGTAGTAGACAGGGCCGCTCCTACGAGCAGTACTTC. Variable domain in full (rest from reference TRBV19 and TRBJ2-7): DGGITQSPKYLFRKEGQNVTLSCEQNLNHDAMYWYRQDPGQGLRLIYYSQIVNDFQKGDIAEGYSVSREKKESFPLTVTSAQKNPTAFYLCASSRQGRSYEQYFGPGTRLTVT.

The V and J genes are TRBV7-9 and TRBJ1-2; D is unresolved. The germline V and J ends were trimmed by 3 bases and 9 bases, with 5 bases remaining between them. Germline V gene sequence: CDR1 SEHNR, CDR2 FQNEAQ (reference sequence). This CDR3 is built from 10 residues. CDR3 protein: CASSFQSYTF. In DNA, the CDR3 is TGTGCCAGCAGCTTCCAGAGCTACACCTTC.

The CDR3 bases are TGTGCCAGCAGCCACAATACCGCAGATACGCAGTATTTT. Translated, it gives CASSHNTADTQYF. The chain couples TRBV6-2 or TRBV6-3 to TRBJ2-3, with D hard to call. The ends were cut back, 6 bases at V and 4 bases at J, with 11 bases in the middle. The CDR3 length is 13 residues. Germline CDR1 is MNHEY and CDR2 is SVGEGT.

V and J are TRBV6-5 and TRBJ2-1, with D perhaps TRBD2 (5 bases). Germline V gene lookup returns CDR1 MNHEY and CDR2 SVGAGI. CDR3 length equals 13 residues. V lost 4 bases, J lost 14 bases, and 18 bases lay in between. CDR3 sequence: CASSSLRVQEEFF. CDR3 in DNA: TGTGCCAGCAGTTCCTTGCGGGTCCAAGAGGAGTTCTTC.

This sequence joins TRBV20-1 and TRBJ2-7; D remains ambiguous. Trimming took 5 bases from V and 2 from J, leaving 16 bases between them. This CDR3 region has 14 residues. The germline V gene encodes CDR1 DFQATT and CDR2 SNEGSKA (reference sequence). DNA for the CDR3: TGCAGTGCTGACCGAGAGGCCCGACCCTACGAGCAGTACTTC. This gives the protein CSADREARPYEQYF.